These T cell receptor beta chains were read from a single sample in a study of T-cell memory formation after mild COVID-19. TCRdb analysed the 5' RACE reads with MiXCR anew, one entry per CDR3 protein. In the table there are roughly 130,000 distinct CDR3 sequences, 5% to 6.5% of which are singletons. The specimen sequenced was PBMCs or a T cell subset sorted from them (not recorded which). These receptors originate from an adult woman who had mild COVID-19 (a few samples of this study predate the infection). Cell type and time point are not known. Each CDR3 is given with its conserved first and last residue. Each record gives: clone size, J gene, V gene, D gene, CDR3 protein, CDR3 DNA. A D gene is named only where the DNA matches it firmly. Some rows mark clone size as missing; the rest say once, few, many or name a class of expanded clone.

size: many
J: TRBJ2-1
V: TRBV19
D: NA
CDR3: CASREIHEGLHNEQFF
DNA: TGTGCCAGTAGGGAGATACACGAGGGCCTGCACAATGAGCAGTTCTTC

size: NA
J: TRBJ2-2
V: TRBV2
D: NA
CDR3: CASSDGSNTGELFF
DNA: TGTGCCAGCAGTGACGGCTCGAACACCGGGGAGCTGTTTTTT

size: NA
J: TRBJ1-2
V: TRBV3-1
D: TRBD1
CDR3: CASSPTGGFGYTF
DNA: TGTGCCAGCAGCCCCACAGGGGGCTTTGGCTACACCTTC

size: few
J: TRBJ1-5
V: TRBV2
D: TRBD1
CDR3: CASRTLTGHNQPQHF
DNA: TGTGCCAGCAGAACCCTGACAGGGCATAATCAGCCCCAGCATTTT

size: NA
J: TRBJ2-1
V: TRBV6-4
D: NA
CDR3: CASSEEIVGVNEQFF
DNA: TGTGCCAGCAGTGAGGAGATCGTTGGAGTGAATGAGCAGTTCTTC

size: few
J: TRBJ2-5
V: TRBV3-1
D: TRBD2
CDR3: CASSGRDYQYQETQYF
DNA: TGTGCCAGCAGCGGACGGGACTACCAGTACCAAGAGACCCAGTACTTC

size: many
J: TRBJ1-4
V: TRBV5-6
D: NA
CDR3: CASSLVAENEKLFF
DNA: TGTGCCAGCAGCTTGGTGGCGGAGAATGAAAAACTGTTTTTT

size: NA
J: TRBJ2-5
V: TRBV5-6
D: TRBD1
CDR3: CASSGMTGAETQYF
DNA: TGTGCCAGCAGCGGGATGACAGGGGCAGAGACCCAGTACTTC

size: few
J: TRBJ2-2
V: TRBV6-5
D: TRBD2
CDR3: CASSYSRGDTGELFF
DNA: TGTGCCAGCAGTTACTCCCGGGGGGACACCGGGGAGCTGTTTTTT

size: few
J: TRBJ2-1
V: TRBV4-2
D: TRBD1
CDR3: CASSLTAQGVWGNEQFF
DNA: TGTGCCAGCAGCCTAACCGCACAGGGGGTTTGGGGCAATGAGCAGTTCTTC

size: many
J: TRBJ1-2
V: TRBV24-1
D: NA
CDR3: CATSDFEQGNGYTF
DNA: TGTGCCACCAGTGATTTTGAACAGGGTAATGGCTACACCTTC

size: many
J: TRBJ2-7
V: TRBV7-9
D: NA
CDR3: CASSLARGRSSFLVHYEQYF
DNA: TGTGCCAGCAGCTTGGCCCGCGGCAGGTCGTCCTTTCTAGTCCACTACGAGCAGTACTTC

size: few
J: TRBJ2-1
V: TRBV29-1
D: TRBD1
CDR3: CSVGPSAVGQGASEQFF
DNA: TGCAGCGTTGGCCCCTCAGCGGTAGGACAGGGGGCTAGTGAGCAGTTCTTC

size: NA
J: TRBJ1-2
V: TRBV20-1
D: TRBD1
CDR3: CSAGDRVNYGYTF
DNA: TGCAGTGCTGGAGACAGGGTTAACTATGGCTACACCTTC

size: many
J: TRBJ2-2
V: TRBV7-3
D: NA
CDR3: CASSLRGGTRPNTGELFF
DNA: TGTGCCAGCAGCTTAAGGGGCGGGACACGCCCGAACACCGGGGAGCTGTTTTTT

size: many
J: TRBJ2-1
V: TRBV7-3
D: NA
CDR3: CASSLNINDNEQFF
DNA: TGTGCCAGCAGCTTAAATATTAATGACAATGAGCAGTTCTTC

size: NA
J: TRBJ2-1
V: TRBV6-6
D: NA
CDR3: CASSYPGSEQFF
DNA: TGTGCCAGCAGTTACCCAGGGAGTGAGCAGTTCTTC

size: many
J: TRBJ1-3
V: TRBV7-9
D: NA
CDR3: CASSLTGNTIYF
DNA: TGTGCCAGCAGCTTGACGGGAAACACCATATATTTT

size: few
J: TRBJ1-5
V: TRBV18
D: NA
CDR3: CASSPPSGQRQPQHF
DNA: TGTGCCAGCTCACCACCGTCAGGTCAGCGTCAGCCCCAGCATTTT

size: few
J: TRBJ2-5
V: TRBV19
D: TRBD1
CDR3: CASSILGTGGETQYF
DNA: TGTGCCAGTAGTATCCTCGGGACAGGAGGGGAGACCCAGTACTTC

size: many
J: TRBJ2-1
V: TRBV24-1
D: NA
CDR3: CATSAGAGASNEQFF
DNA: TGTGCCACCAGTGCAGGGGCGGGAGCATCCAATGAGCAGTTCTTC

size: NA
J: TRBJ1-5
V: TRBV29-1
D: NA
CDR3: CSVVWGSGNQPQHF
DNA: TGCAGCGTTGTATGGGGGTCCGGGAATCAGCCCCAGCATTTT

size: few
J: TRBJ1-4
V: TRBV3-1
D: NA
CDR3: CASSQDGGSGKLFF
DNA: TGTGCCAGCAGCCAAGATGGGGGTTCCGGAAAACTGTTTTTT

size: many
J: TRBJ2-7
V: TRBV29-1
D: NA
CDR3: CSVGPSFAGEQYF
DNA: TGCAGCGTTGGCCCGTCCTTTGCGGGGGAGCAGTACTTC

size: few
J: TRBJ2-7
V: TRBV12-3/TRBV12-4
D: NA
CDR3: CASSSWGRPYEQYF
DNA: TGTGCCAGCAGCTCCTGGGGTCGTCCCTACGAGCAGTACTTC

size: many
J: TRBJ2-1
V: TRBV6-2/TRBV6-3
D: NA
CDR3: CASSYSRATSLYNEQFF
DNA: TGTGCCAGCAGTTATTCCCGGGCCACCTCGCTCTACAATGAGCAGTTCTTC

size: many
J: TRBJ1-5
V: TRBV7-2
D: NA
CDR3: CASSLARDDGQPQHF
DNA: TGTGCCAGCAGCTTAGCCAGGGACGACGGTCAGCCCCAGCATTTT

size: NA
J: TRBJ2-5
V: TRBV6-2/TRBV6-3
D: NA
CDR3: CASFPRARGTQYF
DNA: TGTGCCAGCTTTCCCAGGGCACGGGGGACCCAGTACTTC

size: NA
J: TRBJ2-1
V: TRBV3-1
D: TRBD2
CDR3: CASSPSGRASYEQFF
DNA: TGTGCCAGCAGCCCCAGCGGGAGGGCTTCGTATGAGCAGTTCTTC

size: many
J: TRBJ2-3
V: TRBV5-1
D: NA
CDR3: CASSLALGRTDTQYF
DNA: TGCGCCAGCAGCTTGGCATTGGGACGAACAGATACGCAGTATTTT

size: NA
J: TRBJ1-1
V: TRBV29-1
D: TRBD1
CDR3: CSVGEGQPNTEAFF
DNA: TGCAGCGTGGGCGAGGGACAGCCGAACACTGAAGCTTTCTTT

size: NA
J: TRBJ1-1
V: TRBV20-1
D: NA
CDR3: CSARAGGPNTEAFF
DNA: TGCAGTGCTAGGGCCGGCGGGCCGAACACTGAAGCTTTCTTT

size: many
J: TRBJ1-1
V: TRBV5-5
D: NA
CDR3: CASSTGGNTEAFF
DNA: TGTGCCAGCAGTACCGGGGGGAACACTGAAGCTTTCTTT

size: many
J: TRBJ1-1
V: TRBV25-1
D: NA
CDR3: CASSGGGGTEAFF
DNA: TGTGCCAGCAGTGGAGGAGGAGGAACTGAAGCTTTCTTT

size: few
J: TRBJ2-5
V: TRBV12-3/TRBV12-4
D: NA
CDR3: CASSLGRPGLGETQYF
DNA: TGTGCCAGCAGTTTAGGCCGTCCAGGCTTGGGAGAGACCCAGTACTTC

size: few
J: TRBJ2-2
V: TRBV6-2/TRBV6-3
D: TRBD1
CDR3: CASSRDRVGTGELFF
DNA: TGTGCCAGCAGCCGGGACAGGGTCGGCACCGGGGAGCTGTTTTTT

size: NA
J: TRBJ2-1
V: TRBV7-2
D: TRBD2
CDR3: CASSLAAGGGRQFF
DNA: TGTGCCAGCAGCTTAGCAGCGGGAGGGGGGCGGCAGTTCTTC

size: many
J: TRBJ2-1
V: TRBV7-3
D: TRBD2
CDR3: CASNLGLAGVDEQFF
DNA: TGTGCCAGCAACCTGGGGCTAGCGGGAGTCGATGAGCAGTTCTTC

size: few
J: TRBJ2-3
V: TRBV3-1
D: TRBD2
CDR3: CASTNTGGPRDTQYF
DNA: TGTGCCAGCACCAATACGGGGGGGCCAAGAGATACGCAGTATTTT

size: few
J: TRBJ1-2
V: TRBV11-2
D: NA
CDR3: CASSRPPSYTF
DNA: TGTGCCAGCAGCCGTCCGCCTAGCTACACCTTC

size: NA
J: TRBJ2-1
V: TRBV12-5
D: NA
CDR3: CASGHSTDYNEQFF
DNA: TGTGCTAGTGGACATTCGACAGATTACAATGAGCAGTTCTTC

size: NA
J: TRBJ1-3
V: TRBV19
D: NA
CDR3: CASIPGQHSGNTIYF
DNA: TGTGCCAGTATTCCGGGACAACACTCTGGAAACACCATATATTTT

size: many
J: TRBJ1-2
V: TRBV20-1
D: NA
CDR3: CSATDTGYGYTF
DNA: TGCAGTGCTACGGACACGGGCTATGGCTACACCTTC

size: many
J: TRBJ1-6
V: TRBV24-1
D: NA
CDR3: CATMAGLDSPLHF
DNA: TGTGCCACCATGGCAGGCCTCGATTCACCCCTCCACTTT

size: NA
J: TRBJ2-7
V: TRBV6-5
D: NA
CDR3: CASSYQGRYEQYF
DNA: TGTGCCAGCAGTTACCAGGGCCGCTACGAGCAGTACTTC

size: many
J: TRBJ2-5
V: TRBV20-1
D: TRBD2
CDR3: CSGPTGTIQETQYF
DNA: TGCAGTGGTCCTACCGGGACTATACAAGAGACCCAGTACTTC

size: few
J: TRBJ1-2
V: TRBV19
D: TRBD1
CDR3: CASSMGQGVRSYTF
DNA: TGTGCCAGTAGTATGGGACAGGGTGTACGTAGCTACACCTTC

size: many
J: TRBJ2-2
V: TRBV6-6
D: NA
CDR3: CASTLVGNTGELFF
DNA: TGTGCCAGCACCCTCGTAGGAAACACCGGGGAGCTGTTTTTT

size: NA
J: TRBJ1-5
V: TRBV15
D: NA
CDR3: CATSRDPGQPQHF
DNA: TGTGCCACCAGCAGAGACCCGGGGCAGCCCCAGCATTTT

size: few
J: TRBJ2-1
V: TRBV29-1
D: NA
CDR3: CSVGGASDSSYNEQFF
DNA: TGCAGCGTCGGGGGAGCGAGCGACAGTTCCTACAATGAGCAGTTCTTC

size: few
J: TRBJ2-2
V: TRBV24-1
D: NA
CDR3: CATRLAGTGELFF
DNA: TGTGCCACCAGGCTTGCGGGAACCGGGGAGCTGTTTTTT

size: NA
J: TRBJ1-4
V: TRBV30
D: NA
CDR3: CAWSTGTGNEKLFF
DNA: TGTGCCTGGAGTACCGGGACGGGGAATGAAAAACTGTTTTTT

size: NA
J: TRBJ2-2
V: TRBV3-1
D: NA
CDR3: CASSRSYRNTGELFF
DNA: TGTGCCAGCAGCCGTTCCTATAGGAACACCGGGGAGCTGTTTTTT

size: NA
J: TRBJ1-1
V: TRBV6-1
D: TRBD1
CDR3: CASSGRDRARGTEAFF
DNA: TGTGCCAGTTCGGGCCGGGACAGGGCAAGGGGGACTGAAGCTTTCTTT